Listed below are T cell receptor beta chains from one sample, sequenced in a study of a mutant IDH1 vaccine in newly diagnosed glioma. Libraries were prepared by immunoSEQ multiplex PCR; TCRdb keeps only in-frame clonotypes and omits some of them. The data show 65,000 or so clones, with approximately 85% seen just once and 3.5% to 4.5% held by the top ten. The antigens for these receptors are not known. The starting material was PBMCs, obtained from a glioma patient whose treatment included an IDH1 peptide vaccine. Every receptor here comes from a man under 40 with glioma. Both conserved end residues are trimmed from each CDR3.

>TRBV13|TRBJ2-4
ASSQPQLLEENIQY
>TRBV27|TRBJ1-1
ASSLSGYTEAF
>TRBV2|TRBJ2-3
ASSHPLTSGVADTQY
>TRBV5-1|TRBJ2-6
AIRQTFNSSGANVLT
>TRBV6-5|TRBJ1-5
ASRPDRVNNQPQH
>TRBV10-3|TRBJ2-3
AISDSGITDTQY
>TRBV19|TRBJ1-1
ASRGNTEAF
>TRBV9|TRBJ1-5
ASSPGGGHQPQH
>TRBV11-2|TRBJ2-5
ASSQTVGTIETQY
>TRBV2|TRBJ1-2
ASRTGTLVGYT
>TRBV4-1|TRBJ1-5
ASSQEAYSNQPQH
>TRBV11-2|TRBJ2-1
ASSPGGGTRYNEQF
>TRBV19|TRBJ1-3
ASSMDREGSPGNTIY
>TRBV6-5|TRBJ1-2
ASRLDRGAGGYT
>TRBV5-1|TRBJ1-2
ASSLQQGGGYT
>TRBV4-1|TRBJ2-7
ASSQGQGVYEQY
>TRBV25-1|TRBJ1-1
ASSDLRDRTNAF
>TRBV28|TRBJ1-5
ASSLDTRAPQH